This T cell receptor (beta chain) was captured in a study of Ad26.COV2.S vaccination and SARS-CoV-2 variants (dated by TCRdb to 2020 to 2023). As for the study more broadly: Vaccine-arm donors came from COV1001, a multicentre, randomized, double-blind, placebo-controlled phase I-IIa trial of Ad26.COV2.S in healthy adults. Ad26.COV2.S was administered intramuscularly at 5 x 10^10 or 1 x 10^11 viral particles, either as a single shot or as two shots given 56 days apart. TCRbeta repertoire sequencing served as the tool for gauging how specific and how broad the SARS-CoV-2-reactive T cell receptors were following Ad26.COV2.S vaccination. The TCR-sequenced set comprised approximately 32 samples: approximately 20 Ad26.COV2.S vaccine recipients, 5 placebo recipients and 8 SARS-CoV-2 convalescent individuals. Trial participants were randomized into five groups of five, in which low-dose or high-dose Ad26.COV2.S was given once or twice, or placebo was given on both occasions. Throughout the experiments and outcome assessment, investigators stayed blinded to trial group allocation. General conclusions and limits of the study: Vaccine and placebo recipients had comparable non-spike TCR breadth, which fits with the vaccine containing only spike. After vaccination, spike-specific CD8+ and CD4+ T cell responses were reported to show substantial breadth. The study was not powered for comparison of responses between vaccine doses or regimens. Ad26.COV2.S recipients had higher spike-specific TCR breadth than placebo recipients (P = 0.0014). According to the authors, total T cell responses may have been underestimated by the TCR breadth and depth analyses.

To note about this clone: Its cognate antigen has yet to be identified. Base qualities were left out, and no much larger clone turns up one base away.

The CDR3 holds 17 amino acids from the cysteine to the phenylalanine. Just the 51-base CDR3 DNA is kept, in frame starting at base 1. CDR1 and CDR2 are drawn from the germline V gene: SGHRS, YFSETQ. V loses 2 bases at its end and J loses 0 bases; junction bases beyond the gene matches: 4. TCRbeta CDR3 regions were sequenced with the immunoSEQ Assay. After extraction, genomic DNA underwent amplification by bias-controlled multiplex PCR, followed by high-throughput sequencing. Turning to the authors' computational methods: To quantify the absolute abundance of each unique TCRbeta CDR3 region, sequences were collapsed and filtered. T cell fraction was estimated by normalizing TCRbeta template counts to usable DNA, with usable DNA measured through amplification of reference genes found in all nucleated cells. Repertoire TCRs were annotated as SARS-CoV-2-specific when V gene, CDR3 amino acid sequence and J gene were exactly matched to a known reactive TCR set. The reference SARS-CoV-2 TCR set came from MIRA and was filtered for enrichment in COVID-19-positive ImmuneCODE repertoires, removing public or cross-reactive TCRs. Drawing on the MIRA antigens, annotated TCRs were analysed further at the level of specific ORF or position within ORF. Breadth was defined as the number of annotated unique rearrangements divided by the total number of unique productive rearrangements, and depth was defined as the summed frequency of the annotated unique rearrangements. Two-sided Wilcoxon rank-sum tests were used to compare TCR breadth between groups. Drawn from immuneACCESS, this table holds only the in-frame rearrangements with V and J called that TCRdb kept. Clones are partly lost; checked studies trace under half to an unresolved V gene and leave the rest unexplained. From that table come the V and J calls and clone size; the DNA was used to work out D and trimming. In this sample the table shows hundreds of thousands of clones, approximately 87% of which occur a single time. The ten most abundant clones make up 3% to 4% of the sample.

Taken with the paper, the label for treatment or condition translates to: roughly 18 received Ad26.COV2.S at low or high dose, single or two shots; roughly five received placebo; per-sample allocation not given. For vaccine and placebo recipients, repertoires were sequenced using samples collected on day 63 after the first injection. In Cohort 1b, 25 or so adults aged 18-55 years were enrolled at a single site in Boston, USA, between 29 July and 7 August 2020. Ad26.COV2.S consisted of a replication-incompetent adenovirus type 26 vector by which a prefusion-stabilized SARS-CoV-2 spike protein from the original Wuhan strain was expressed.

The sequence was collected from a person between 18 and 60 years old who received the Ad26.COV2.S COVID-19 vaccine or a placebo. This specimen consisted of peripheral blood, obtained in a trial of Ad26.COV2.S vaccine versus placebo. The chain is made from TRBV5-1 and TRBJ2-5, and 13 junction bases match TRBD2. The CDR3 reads CASSFGLAGAYQETQYF. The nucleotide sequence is TGCGCCAGCAGCTTTGGACTAGCGGGGGCCTACCAAGAGACCCAGTACTTC.